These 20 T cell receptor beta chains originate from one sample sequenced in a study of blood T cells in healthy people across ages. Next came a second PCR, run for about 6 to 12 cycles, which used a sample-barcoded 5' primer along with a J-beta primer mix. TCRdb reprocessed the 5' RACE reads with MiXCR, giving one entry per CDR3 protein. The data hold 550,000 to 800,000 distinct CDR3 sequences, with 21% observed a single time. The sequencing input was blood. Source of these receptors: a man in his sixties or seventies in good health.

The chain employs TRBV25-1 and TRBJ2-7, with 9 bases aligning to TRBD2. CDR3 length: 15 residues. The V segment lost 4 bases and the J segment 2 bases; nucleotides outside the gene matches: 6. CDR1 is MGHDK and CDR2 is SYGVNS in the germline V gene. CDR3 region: CASSGDSSGTYEQYF. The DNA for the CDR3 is TGTGCCAGCAGTGGGGACTCTAGCGGGACCTACGAGCAGTACTTC.

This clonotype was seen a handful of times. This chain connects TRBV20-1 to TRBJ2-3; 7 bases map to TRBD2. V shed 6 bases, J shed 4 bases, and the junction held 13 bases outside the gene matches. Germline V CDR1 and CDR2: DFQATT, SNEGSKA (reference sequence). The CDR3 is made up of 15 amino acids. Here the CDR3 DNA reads TGCAGTGCCGGCAGCCCGGGAGGCGGGGCAGATACGCAGTATTTT. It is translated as CSAGSPGGGADTQYF.

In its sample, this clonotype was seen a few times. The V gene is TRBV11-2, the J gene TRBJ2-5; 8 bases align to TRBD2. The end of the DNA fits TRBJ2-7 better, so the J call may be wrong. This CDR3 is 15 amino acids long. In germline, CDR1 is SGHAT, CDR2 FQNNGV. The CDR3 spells CASSLSSGGSYEQYF. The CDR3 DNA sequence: TGTGCCAGCAGCTTATCGAGCGGGGGCTCCTACGAGCAGTACTTC.

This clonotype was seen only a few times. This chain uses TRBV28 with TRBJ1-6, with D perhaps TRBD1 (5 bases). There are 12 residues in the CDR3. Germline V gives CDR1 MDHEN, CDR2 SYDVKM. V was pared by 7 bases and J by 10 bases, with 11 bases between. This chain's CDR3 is CASTGGGSPLHF. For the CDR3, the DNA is TGTGCCAGCACTGGGGGAGGATCACCCCTCCACTTT.

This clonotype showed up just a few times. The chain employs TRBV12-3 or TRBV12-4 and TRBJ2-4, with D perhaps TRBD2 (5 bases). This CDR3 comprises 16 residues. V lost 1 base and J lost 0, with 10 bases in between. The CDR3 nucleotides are TGTGCCAGCAGTTTAGTGGTAGCGACAGCCAAAAACATTCAGTACTTC. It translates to CASSLVVATAKNIQYF.

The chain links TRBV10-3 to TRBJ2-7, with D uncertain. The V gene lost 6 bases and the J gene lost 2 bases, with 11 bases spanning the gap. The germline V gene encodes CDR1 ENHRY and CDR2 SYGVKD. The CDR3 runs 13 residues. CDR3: CAISPSDPYEQYF. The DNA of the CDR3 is TGTGCCATCAGCCCGAGCGACCCCTACGAGCAGTACTTC.

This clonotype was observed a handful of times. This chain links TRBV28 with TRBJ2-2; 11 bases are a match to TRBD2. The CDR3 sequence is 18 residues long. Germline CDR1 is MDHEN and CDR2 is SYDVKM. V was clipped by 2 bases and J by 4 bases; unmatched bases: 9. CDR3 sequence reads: CASSLSGGTSGSTGELFF. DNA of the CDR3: TGTGCCAGCAGTTTAAGTGGGGGGACTAGCGGATCCACCGGGGAGCTGTTTTTT.

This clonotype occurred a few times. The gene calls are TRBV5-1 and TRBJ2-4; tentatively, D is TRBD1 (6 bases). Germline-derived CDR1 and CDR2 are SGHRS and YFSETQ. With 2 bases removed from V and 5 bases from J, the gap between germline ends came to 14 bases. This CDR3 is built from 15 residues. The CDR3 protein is CASSFGQMGENIQYF. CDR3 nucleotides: TGCGCCAGCAGCTTTGGACAGATGGGGGAAAACATTCAGTACTTC.

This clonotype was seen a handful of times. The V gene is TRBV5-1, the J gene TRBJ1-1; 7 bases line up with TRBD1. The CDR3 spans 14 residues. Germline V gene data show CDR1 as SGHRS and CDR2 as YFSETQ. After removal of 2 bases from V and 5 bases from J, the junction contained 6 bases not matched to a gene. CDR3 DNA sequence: TGCGCCAGCAGCTTCACCGGGACAGAGACTGAAGCTTTCTTT. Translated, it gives CASSFTGTETEAFF.

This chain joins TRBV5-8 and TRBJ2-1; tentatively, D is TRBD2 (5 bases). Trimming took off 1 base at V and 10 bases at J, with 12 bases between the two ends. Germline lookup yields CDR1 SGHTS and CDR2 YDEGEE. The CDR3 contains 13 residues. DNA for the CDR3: TGTGCCAGCAGCTTGTCCCTAGCTGCGGAGCAGTTCTTC. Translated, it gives CASSLSLAAEQFF.

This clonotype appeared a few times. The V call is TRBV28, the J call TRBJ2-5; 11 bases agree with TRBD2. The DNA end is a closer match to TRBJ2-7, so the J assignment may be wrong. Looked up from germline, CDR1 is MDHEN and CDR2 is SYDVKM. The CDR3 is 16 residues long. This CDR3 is CASSLGLAGGQNEQYF. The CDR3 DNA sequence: TGTGCCAGCAGTTTAGGGTTAGCGGGAGGGCAGAACGAGCAGTACTTC.

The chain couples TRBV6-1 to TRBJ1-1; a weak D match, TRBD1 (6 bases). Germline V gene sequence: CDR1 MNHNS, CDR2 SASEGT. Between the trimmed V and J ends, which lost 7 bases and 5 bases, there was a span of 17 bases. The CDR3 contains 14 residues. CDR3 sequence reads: CASKDSLLGTEAFF. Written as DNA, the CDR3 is TGTGCCAGCAAGGACAGCCTATTGGGAACTGAAGCTTTCTTT.

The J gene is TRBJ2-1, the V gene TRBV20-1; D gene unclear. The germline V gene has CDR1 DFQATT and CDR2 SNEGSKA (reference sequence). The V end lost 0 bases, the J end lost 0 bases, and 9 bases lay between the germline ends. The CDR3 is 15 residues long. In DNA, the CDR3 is TGCAGTGCTAGAGAAGGGCTAAGCTCCTACAATGAGCAGTTCTTC. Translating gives CSAREGLSSYNEQFF.

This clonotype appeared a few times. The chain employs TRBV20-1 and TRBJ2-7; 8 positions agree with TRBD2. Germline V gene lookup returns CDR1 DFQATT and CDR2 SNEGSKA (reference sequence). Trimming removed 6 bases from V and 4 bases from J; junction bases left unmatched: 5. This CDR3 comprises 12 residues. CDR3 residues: CSASSGKYEQYF. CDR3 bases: TGCAGTGCCAGTAGCGGGAAATACGAGCAGTACTTC.

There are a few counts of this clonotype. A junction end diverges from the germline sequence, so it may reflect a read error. The CDR3 sequence is CAISDGPPGANVLTF. DNA of the CDR3: TGTGCCATTAGTGACGGACCACCTGGGGCCAACGTCCTGACTTTC. The chain links TRBV10-3 to TRBJ2-6; no reliable D call. The CDR3 contains 15 residues. The germline CDR1 and CDR2 sequences are ENHRY and SYGVKD.

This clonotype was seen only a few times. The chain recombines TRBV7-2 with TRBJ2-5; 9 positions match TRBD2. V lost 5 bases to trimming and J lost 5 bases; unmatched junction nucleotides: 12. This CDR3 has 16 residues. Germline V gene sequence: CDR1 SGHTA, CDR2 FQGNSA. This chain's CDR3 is CASSLLGSGRFETQYF. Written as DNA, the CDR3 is TGTGCCAGCAGCCTATTGGGTAGCGGGAGATTCGAGACCCAGTACTTC. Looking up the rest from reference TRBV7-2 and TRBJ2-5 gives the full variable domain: GAGVSQSPSNKVTEKGKDVELRCDPISGHTALYWYRQSLGQGLEFLIYFQGNSAPDKSGLPSDRFSAERTGGSVSTLTIQRTQQEDSAVYLCASSLLGSGRFETQYFGPGTRLLVL.

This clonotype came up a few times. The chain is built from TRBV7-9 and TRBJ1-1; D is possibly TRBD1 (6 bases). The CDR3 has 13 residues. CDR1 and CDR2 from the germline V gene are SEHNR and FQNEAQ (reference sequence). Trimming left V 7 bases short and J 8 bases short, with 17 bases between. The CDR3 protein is CASTKRGGVEAFF. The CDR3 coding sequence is TGTGCCAGCACCAAACGAGGGGGGGTAGAAGCTTTCTTT.

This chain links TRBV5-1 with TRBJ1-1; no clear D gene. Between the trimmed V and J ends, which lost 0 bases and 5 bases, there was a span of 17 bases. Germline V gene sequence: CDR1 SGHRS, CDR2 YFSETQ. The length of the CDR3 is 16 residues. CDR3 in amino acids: CASSLGAQGVGTEAFF. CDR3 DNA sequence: TGCGCCAGCAGCTTGGGGGCCCAAGGAGTGGGAACTGAAGCTTTCTTT.

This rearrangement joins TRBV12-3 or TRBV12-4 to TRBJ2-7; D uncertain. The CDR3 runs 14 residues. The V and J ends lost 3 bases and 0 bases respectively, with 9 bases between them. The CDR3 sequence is CASSFSTNSYEQYF. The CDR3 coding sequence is TGTGCCAGCAGTTTTAGCACCAACTCCTACGAGCAGTACTTC.

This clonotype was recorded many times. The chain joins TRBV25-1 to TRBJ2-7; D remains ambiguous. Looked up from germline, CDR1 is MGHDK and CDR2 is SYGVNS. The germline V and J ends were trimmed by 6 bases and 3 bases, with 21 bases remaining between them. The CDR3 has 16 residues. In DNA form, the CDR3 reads TGTGCCAGCAGGCCGGTCACGCTCGCGCTACTCTACGAGCAGTACTTC. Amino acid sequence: CASRPVTLALLYEQYF.